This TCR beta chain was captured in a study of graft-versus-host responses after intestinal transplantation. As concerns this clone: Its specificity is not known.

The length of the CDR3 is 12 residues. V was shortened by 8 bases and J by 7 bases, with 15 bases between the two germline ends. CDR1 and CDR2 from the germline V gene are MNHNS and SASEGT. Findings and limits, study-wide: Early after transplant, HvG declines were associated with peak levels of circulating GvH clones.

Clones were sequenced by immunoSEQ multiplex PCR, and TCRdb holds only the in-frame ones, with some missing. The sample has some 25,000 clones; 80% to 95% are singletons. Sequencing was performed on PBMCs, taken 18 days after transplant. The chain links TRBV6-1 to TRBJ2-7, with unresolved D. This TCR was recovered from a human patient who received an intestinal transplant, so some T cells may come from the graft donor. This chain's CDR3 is CASRSALWEQYF. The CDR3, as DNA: TGTGCCAGCCGTTCGGCCCTCTGGGAGCAGTACTTC.